Shown below are 10 T cell receptor beta chains from a single sample sequenced in a study of regulatory T cells in long-lasting Graves disease. The time point: newly diagnosed GD, antithyroid drugs for less than 3 months. PBMC-extracted RNA yielded the TCR library. CDR3-region Arm-PCR and iRepertoire HTBI primers produced the TCR beta libraries. In TCRdb, the multiplex PCR reads were re-called with MiXCR into one record per CDR3 protein. The data show 450,000 to 650,000 distinct CDR3 sequences, with about 15% seen just once and 20% to 25% held by the top ten. The same sample was also studied in work on T cells in Graves' hyperthyroidism and ophthalmopathy.

Sequenced here: peripheral blood mononuclear cells (PBMCs), sampled at new diagnosis, from a patient treated with antithyroid drugs. These receptors all stem from a woman in her forties or fifties with Graves disease.

The genes are TRBV10-1 and TRBJ1-3; D is unresolved. This CDR3 spans 15 amino acids. Germline-derived CDR1 and CDR2 are WNHNN and SYGVQD (reference sequence). V gave up 6 bases and J gave up 0 bases, with 12 bases separating them. In DNA, the CDR3 is TGCGCCAGCAGCCCGGACGGGATCTCTGGAAACACCATATATTTT. This gives the protein CASSPDGISGNTIYF.

This clonotype turned up a few times. Given a much more abundant clone one base away, this may be a read error. The chain uses TRBV2 and TRBJ1-4, with D maybe TRBD1 (5 bases). This CDR3 has 15 amino acids. Germline lookup yields CDR1 SNHLY and CDR2 FYNNEI. The CDR3: CAGSGDRTTNEKLFF. The DNA for the CDR3 is TGTGCCGGCAGTGGGGACCGTACAACTAATGAAAAACTGTTTTTT. Full variable domain (outside the CDR3, taken from reference TRBV2 and TRBJ1-4): EPEVTQTPSHQVTQMGQEVILRCVPISNHLYFYWYRQILGQKVEFLVSFYNNEISEKSEIFDDQFSVERPDGSNFTLKIRSTKLEDSAMYFCAGSGDRTTNEKLFFGSGTQLSVL.

The chain couples TRBV7-2 to TRBJ2-1, with 8 bases identical to TRBD2. The V gene's germline CDR1 is SGHTA and CDR2 FQGNSA. Germline trimming cut 3 bases from V and 6 bases from J; bases unmatched to any gene: 7. The CDR3 extends over 15 amino acids. CDR3 residues: CASSFSAGGSNEQFF. The CDR3 bases are TGTGCCAGCAGCTTTAGCGCGGGGGGTAGCAATGAGCAGTTCTTC.

This clonotype was counted only a few times. The chain combines TRBV6-1 with TRBJ2-2, with 7 bases aligning to TRBD2. Germline CDR1 is MNHNS and CDR2 is SASEGT. The V gene end was trimmed by 8 bases and the J gene end by 9 bases; junction bases not matched to a gene: 9. The CDR3 has 13 amino acids. The CDR3 nucleotides are TGTGCCAGCCGTGGCGGGGGAAGGTGGGAGCTGTTTTTT. Its translation: CASRGGGRWELFF.

A remark on this clonotype: A much larger clone sits a single nucleotide away, making a read error possible. The CDR3 carries no conserved terminal phenylalanine or tryptophan, so it likely arises from a read error. This chain uses TRBV10-2 with TRBJ1-2; possibly TRBD1 for D (6 bases). Germline V gene data show CDR1 as WSHSY and CDR2 as SAAADI. This CDR3 region has 14 residues. V dropped 3 bases and J dropped 6 bases, with 14 bases sitting between them. The CDR3 DNA sequence: TGCGCCAGCAGTGACGGGGGCGCAGGTGATGGCTACACCCTC. Its protein product is CASSDGGAGDGYTL.

This clonotype was seen ten or more times. The chain recombines TRBV14 with TRBJ1-2; 9 bases map to TRBD1. Trimming took 1 base from V and 0 from J; bases not matched to a gene: 12. Germline V lookup: CDR1 SGHDN, CDR2 FVKESK. This CDR3 comprises 19 residues. The CDR3 loop is CASSQGWGTGYPPNYGYTF. For the CDR3, the DNA is TGTGCCAGCAGCCAAGGATGGGGGACAGGGTACCCTCCTAACTATGGCTACACCTTC.

This clonotype was found a few times. The conserved phenylalanine or tryptophan normally closing the CDR3 is absent here, so this likely arose from a read error. The chain joins TRBV28 to TRBJ1-2, with 9 bases that match TRBD1. The CDR3 is made up of 14 amino acids. The germline gives CDR1 MDHEN, CDR2 SYDVKM. The V and J ends lost 4 bases and 2 bases, in that order; junction bases with no gene match: 2. The CDR3 coding sequence is TGTGCCAGCAGTTCGGGACAGGGAAACTATGGCTACACCCTC. This codes for CASSSGQGNYGYTL.

The V and J genes are TRBV19 and TRBJ1-5, with D perhaps TRBD1 (6 bases). The CDR3 contains 14 residues. Between the trimmed V and J ends, which lost 7 bases and 7 bases, there was a span of 17 bases. CDR1 and CDR2 (germline): LNHDA, SQIVND (reference sequence). CDR3 in amino acids: CASNREPTQQPQHF. In DNA form, the CDR3 reads TGTGCCAGTAACAGGGAGCCAACCCAACAGCCCCAGCATTTT.

The chain is built from TRBV3-1 and TRBJ1-2, with TRBD1 as a possible D gene (6 bases). The CDR3 covers 15 residues. Trimming cost V 6 bases and J 8 bases, with 22 bases left between them. Germline loops: CDR1 LGHDT, CDR2 YNNKEL (reference sequence). The CDR3 nucleotides are TGTGCCAGCAGTACCGTGGGGGCCCCTCAGACCGGCTACACCTTC. This codes for CASSTVGAPQTGYTF.

A few counts support this clonotype. The junction shows a germline mismatch at one end, possibly a read error. The J gene is TRBJ1-1, the V gene TRBV3-1; D may be TRBD1 (5 bases). Germline V lookup: CDR1 LGHDT, CDR2 YNNKEL (reference sequence). This CDR3 comprises 14 residues. DNA for the CDR3: TGTGCCAGCAGCCAAGCAGGGCTGAACACTGGAGCTTTCTTT. Translation: CASSQAGLNTGAFF.